This T cell receptor (beta chain) was recorded in a study of blood T cell repertoires in COVID-19. Across the whole study: Spain, Italy and the United States supplied samples that represented acute and convalescent COVID-19.

Assay: immunoSEQ multiplex PCR; the TCRdb copy retains only in-frame clones and omits some. This table has about 210,000 clones, about 88% appearing once. Germline values: CDR1 SGHDT, CDR2 YYEEEE. V was shortened by 1 base and J by 8 bases, with 12 bases between the two germline ends. This CDR3 region has 14 residues. The specimen sequenced was peripheral blood. The J gene is TRBJ1-4, the V gene TRBV5-6; D gene uncertain. The receptor was isolated from a woman between 40 and 50 years old with acute or convalescent COVID-19. The CDR3 DNA follows: TGTGCCAGCAGCTTGCGGAGGGCGCGCGAAAAACTGTTTTTT. It specifies CASSLRRAREKLFF.